What follows are 27 T cell receptor beta chains derived from one specimen sequenced in a study of monozygotic twins with inflammatory bowel disease. TCRdb reprocessed the 5' RACE reads; each CDR3 protein has one entry and no DNA is given. This sample's clone table lists over 150,000 distinct CDR3 sequences. Sequences were obtained from blood. Every receptor here comes from a human donor with ulcerative colitis or Crohn's disease, or a healthy co-twin of an affected twin (not recorded which).

The V and J genes are TRBV18 and TRBJ2-7. The CDR3 loop spans 16 amino acids. The germline CDR1 and CDR2 sequences are KGHSH and LQKENI. The CDR3 reads CASSPLMVADSYEQYF.

The rearrangement joins TRBV6-2 or TRBV6-3 to TRBJ1-1. Germline V gives CDR1 MNHEY, CDR2 SVGEGT. This CDR3 has 16 residues. The CDR3 loop is CASSYSFGGGNTEAFF.

The CDR3: CATSPSRGSFYGYTF. This chain joins TRBV15 and TRBJ1-2; the TCRdb D gene call, TRBD1, has no DNA to confirm it. The CDR3 contains 15 residues. CDR1 is LNHNV, CDR2 YYDKDF, per germline (reference sequence).

The chain joins TRBV12-3 or TRBV12-4 to TRBJ2-7; absent DNA, TCRdb's TRBD2 call cannot be checked. The CDR3 loop spans 16 amino acids. CDR3 loop: CASSLTSSGRGGEQYF.

The chain uses TRBV12-3 or TRBV12-4 and TRBJ1-2; the TCRdb D gene call, TRBD1, has no DNA to confirm it. The CDR3 sequence is 13 residues long. The CDR3 is CASSPTGFYGYTF.

This chain links TRBV7-6 with TRBJ2-7. The CDR3 runs 12 residues. Germline V CDR1 and CDR2: SGHVS, FNYEAQ. The CDR3 here is CASSRGGAEQYF.

The chain is built from TRBV25-1 and TRBJ2-5. In germline, CDR1 is MGHDK, CDR2 SYGVNS. The CDR3 is made up of 12 amino acids. The CDR3 loop is CASSEVGETQYF.

The chain uses TRBV7-2 and TRBJ2-3; checking the TCRdb D call of TRBD2 is not possible without DNA. Germline V gene lookup returns CDR1 SGHTA and CDR2 FQGNSA. CDR3 length: 16 residues. The chain's CDR3 is CASSLALAGGPDTQYF. The whole variable domain, remainder taken from reference TRBV7-2 and TRBJ2-3, is GAGVSQSPSNKVTEKGKDVELRCDPISGHTALYWYRQSLGQGLEFLIYFQGNSAPDKSGLPSDRFSAERTGGSVSTLTIQRTQQEDSAVYLCASSLALAGGPDTQYFGPGTRLTVL.

The V and J genes are TRBV2 and TRBJ2-7; TCRdb names TRBD1, which stays unverified in the absence of DNA. Germline CDR1 is SNHLY and CDR2 is FYNNEI. The CDR3 runs to 14 residues. This chain's CDR3 is CASSVTRGPYEQYF.

The chain combines TRBV12-3 or TRBV12-4 with TRBJ2-3. This CDR3 is built from 13 residues. CDR3 amino acids: CASSLSGPDTQYF.

The chain links TRBV12-3 or TRBV12-4 to TRBJ1-5. This CDR3 is 18 amino acids long. CDR3 in amino acids: CASSFSGMQFNSNQPQHF.

The chain is built from TRBV20-1 and TRBJ2-5; TCRdb proposes TRBD2, but this gene call is untestable without DNA. The CDR3 is 14 amino acids. From germline, CDR1 is DFQATT and CDR2 SNEGSKA (reference sequence). CDR3 protein: CSARPWRGQETQYF.

Here the CDR3 reads CASSYTLQSNEKLFF. The chain employs TRBV27 and TRBJ1-4. This CDR3 spans 15 amino acids. Germline V gives CDR1 MNHEY, CDR2 SMNVEV (reference sequence).

The chain joins TRBV6-5 to TRBJ1-2. The CDR3 spans 13 residues. Germline CDR1 MNHEY, CDR2 SVGAGI. The CDR3 here is CASSYLPNYGYTF.

The genes are TRBV25-1 and TRBJ2-2; TCRdb reports TRBD2, a call that lacks DNA to check it against. The CDR3 runs 15 residues. CDR1 is MGHDK, CDR2 SYGVNS, per germline. CDR3 sequence: CASSPRDYYTGELFF.

CDR3: CASSIQAANQPQHF. This chain connects TRBV19 to TRBJ1-5; TCRdb calls TRBD1, which cannot be checked without DNA. CDR3 length equals 14 residues. CDR1 and CDR2 (germline): LNHDA, SQIVND (reference sequence).

The chain joins TRBV6-5 to TRBJ1-4. Per the germline V gene, CDR1 is MNHEY and CDR2 is SVGAGI. This CDR3 is 12 amino acids long. CDR3 protein: CASSSHREKLFF.

This chain links TRBV5-6 with TRBJ2-7. The CDR3 consists of 13 residues. Germline-derived CDR1 and CDR2 are SGHDT and YYEEEE. This chain's CDR3 is CASSLHVTYEQYF.

This chain joins TRBV9 and TRBJ2-2. The CDR3 consists of 16 residues. Germline CDR1 and CDR2: SGDLS and YYNGEE. Here the CDR3 reads CASSIASRGNTGELFF.

V usage is TRBV6-5 and J usage is TRBJ2-7; TCRdb proposes TRBD1, but this gene call is untestable without DNA. The CDR3 totals 15 residues. The V gene's germline CDR1 is MNHEY and CDR2 SVGAGI. This chain's CDR3 is CASSYSQGPPYEQYF.

The rearrangement joins TRBV7-2 to TRBJ1-2; the TCRdb D gene call, TRBD1, has no DNA to confirm it. The CDR3 totals 13 residues. The germline gives CDR1 SGHTA, CDR2 FQGNSA. The CDR3 spells CASSLQGADGYTF.

V gene TRBV20-1 combines with J gene TRBJ1-6; TCRdb reports TRBD1, a call that lacks DNA to check it against. The germline V gene encodes CDR1 DFQATT and CDR2 SNEGSKA (reference sequence). This CDR3 has 15 residues. The CDR3 sequence: CSARDLARADSPLHF.

V is TRBV12-3 or TRBV12-4 and J is TRBJ2-7; TCRdb outputs TRBD2, but without DNA this stays unchecked. This CDR3 region has 15 residues. The CDR3 protein is CASSAGLAGVYEQYF.

The chain is built from TRBV5-1 and TRBJ2-7. This CDR3 is 14 amino acids long. Germline CDR1 is SGHRS and CDR2 is YFSETQ. The CDR3 sequence is CASSLSQSSYEQYF.

This sequence joins TRBV27 and TRBJ2-5. Germline CDR1 MNHEY, CDR2 SMNVEV (reference sequence). The CDR3 consists of 13 residues. The CDR3 is CASSPISGETQYF.

V usage is TRBV7-2 and J usage is TRBJ1-2; as DNA is missing, the TRBD1 call by TCRdb cannot be tested. Germline loops: CDR1 SGHTA, CDR2 FQGNSA. The CDR3 spans 15 residues. Here the CDR3 reads CASSLGYRVDYGYTF.

J is TRBJ1-3 and V is TRBV3-1. Germline CDR1 is LGHDT and CDR2 is YNNKEL (reference sequence). This CDR3 is 14 amino acids long. CDR3 protein: CASSQDLQKNTIYF.